One sample yielded the 29 T cell receptor beta chains listed below, sequenced in a study of cytomegalovirus exposure and HLA in healthy donors. Vbeta (60) and Jbeta (13) primers were used in the PCR. Clones were sequenced by immunoSEQ multiplex PCR, and TCRdb holds only the in-frame ones, with some missing. The sample has roughly 110,000 clones, approximately 80% seen once. Sample: PBMCs. These receptors came from a male donor in good health and CMV-seronegative.

The chain links TRBV29-1 to TRBJ2-7; perhaps TRBD2 as D (5 bases). Trimming took off 0 bases at V and 1 base at J, with 10 bases between the two ends. Germline V lookup: CDR1 SQVTM, CDR2 ANQGSEA. The length of the CDR3 is 14 residues. The CDR3 bases are TGCAGCGTTGAAGATCCTCGGGGATCCTACGAGCAGTACTTC. Translated: CSVEDPRGSYEQYF.

The V call is TRBV6-1, the J call TRBJ2-7, with D tentatively TRBD2 (5 bases). The CDR3 covers 13 residues. Per germline, CDR1 MNHNS and CDR2 SASEGT. Trimming shortened V by 7 bases and J by 1 base, and 11 bases separated the two germline ends. The CDR3 is CASKRSSSYEQYF. The CDR3 DNA is TGTGCCAGCAAGCGGTCCTCATCCTACGAGCAGTACTTC.

The rearrangement uses TRBV28 and TRBJ2-1; D is uncertain. Germline loops: CDR1 MDHEN, CDR2 SYDVKM. With 3 bases removed from V and 3 bases from J, the gap between germline ends came to 9 bases. This CDR3 spans 14 amino acids. The CDR3 DNA sequence: TGTGCCAGCAGTTTTATCCCAGTCTACAATGAGCAGTTCTTC. Translating gives CASSFIPVYNEQFF.

The chain couples TRBV2 to TRBJ1-2; 9 nucleotides align to TRBD1. The CDR3 loop spans 14 amino acids. CDR1 SNHLY and CDR2 FYNNEI come from the germline V gene. Losses at the gene ends were 6 bases for V and 4 bases for J; bases not matched to a gene: 6. The CDR3 nucleotides read TGTGCCAGCAGCCCCGGGACAGGGATCTATGGCTACACCTTC. As protein: CASSPGTGIYGYTF. Variable domain in full (rest from reference TRBV2 and TRBJ1-2): EPEVTQTPSHQVTQMGQEVILRCVPISNHLYFYWYRQILGQKVEFLVSFYNNEISEKSEIFDDQFSVERPDGSNFTLKIRSTKLEDSAMYFCASSPGTGIYGYTFGSGTRLTVV.

The chain recombines TRBV6-1 with TRBJ2-1, with D unresolved. The CDR3 length is 14 residues. Per germline, CDR1 MNHNS and CDR2 SASEGT. Deletions cut 2 bases from V and 5 bases from J, with 10 bases between. CDR3: CASSEWADDNEQFF. CDR3 coding DNA: TGTGCCAGCAGTGAATGGGCCGACGACAATGAGCAGTTCTTC.

In its sample, this clone was seen a few times. The V gene is TRBV4-1, the J gene TRBJ1-1; no clear D gene. V lost 4 bases and J lost 0, with 9 bases in between. This CDR3 contains 14 residues. Germline CDR1 and CDR2: MGHRA and YSYEKL. As DNA, the CDR3 is TGCGCCAGCAGCCCCTCGAGGTTGAACACTGAAGCTTTCTTT. This gives the protein CASSPSRLNTEAFF.

In its sample, this clone was seen a few times. The chain carries TRBV7-9 and TRBJ2-7; D ambiguous. V lost 1 base, J lost 7 bases, and 5 bases lay in between. CDR1 and CDR2 (germline): SEHNR, FQNEAQ (reference sequence). The CDR3 covers 11 residues. CDR3 nucleotide sequence: TGTGCCAGCAGCTTAGTCGGGGAGCAGTACTTC. It codes for CASSLVGEQYF.

The chain is built from TRBV4-1 and TRBJ1-1, with 7 positions matching TRBD1. V was clipped by 2 bases and J by 8 bases; unmatched bases: 8. This CDR3 has 14 amino acids. Germline V gene data show CDR1 as MGHRA and CDR2 as YSYEKL. The CDR3 nucleotides are TGCGCCAGCAGCCAAAGGACAGGTTCAGAGGAAGCTTTCTTT. This gives the protein CASSQRTGSEEAFF.

The chain employs TRBV2 and TRBJ2-3; TRBD2 agrees at 9 bases. From germline, CDR1 is SNHLY and CDR2 FYNNEI. J gave up 4 bases and V 4 bases, and 3 bases lay outside the gene matches. The CDR3 extends over 14 amino acids. CDR3 DNA sequence: TGTGCCAGCAGTGGAGCGGGAGGTGCAGATACGCAGTATTTT. It translates to CASSGAGGADTQYF.

The chain recombines TRBV25-1 with TRBJ2-2; D is unresolved. Germline CDR1 is MGHDK and CDR2 is SYGVNS. This CDR3 has 13 amino acids. The V end was cut by 4 bases, the J end by 3 bases, with 6 bases between. CDR3 bases: TGTGCCAGCAGTGTTAGAGACACCGGGGAGCTGTTTTTT. As protein: CASSVRDTGELFF. Filled out from reference TRBV25-1 and TRBJ2-2, the complete variable domain reads EADIYQTPRYLVIGTGKKITLECSQTMGHDKMYWYQQDPGMELHLIHYSYGVNSTEKGDLSSESTVSRIRTEHFPLTLESARPSHTSQYLCASSVRDTGELFFGEGSRLTVL.

J is TRBJ2-3 and V is TRBV7-9; D might be TRBD1 (6 bases). The V end was cut by 5 bases, the J end by 2 bases, with 14 bases between. CDR1 and CDR2 from the germline V gene are SEHNR and FQNEAQ (reference sequence). This CDR3 has 15 residues. CDR3 bases: TGTGCCAGCAGCCCCCGGGACACGAACACAGATACGCAGTATTTT. This encodes CASSPRDTNTDTQYF.

J is TRBJ2-7 and V is TRBV5-6; TRBD1 is a possible D gene (6 bases). The CDR3 covers 13 residues. Trimming took 4 bases from V and 4 from J, leaving 12 bases between them. Germline CDR1 is SGHDT and CDR2 is YYEEEE. This CDR3 reads CASSPGHIYEQYF. The DNA of the CDR3 is TGTGCCAGCAGCCCGGGACACATTTACGAGCAGTACTTC.

The CDR3 is CASSYSRANTGELFF. CDR3 coding DNA: TGTGCCAGCAGTTACTCGAGAGCGAACACCGGGGAGCTGTTTTTT. This chain joins TRBV6-6 and TRBJ2-2, with D hard to call. The ends were cut back, 0 bases at V and 0 bases at J, with 5 bases in the middle. Germline CDR1 reads MNHNY; CDR2 reads SVGAGI (reference sequence). CDR3 length: 15 amino acids.

V is TRBV4-1 and J is TRBJ1-6; D possibly corresponds to TRBD1 (5 bases). Germline-derived CDR1 and CDR2 are MGHRA and YSYEKL. The CDR3 runs 16 residues. V was cut by 1 base and J by 9 bases, with 16 bases left in between. The CDR3 here is CASSQGLVGPSSPLHF. The DNA for the CDR3 is TGCGCCAGCAGCCAAGGTTTAGTGGGGCCCAGTTCACCCCTCCACTTT.

The chain carries TRBV7-2 and TRBJ2-5; no reliable D call. There are 15 residues in the CDR3. Trimming took 5 bases from V and 0 from J, leaving 13 bases between them. Germline V gives CDR1 SGHTA, CDR2 FQGNSA. CDR3 DNA: TGTGCCAGCAGCCCGTCCCTCGGGTACCAAGAGACCCAGTACTTC. Its protein is CASSPSLGYQETQYF.

The chain couples TRBV25-1 to TRBJ2-1; no firm D call. V was pared by 4 bases and J by 4 bases, with 14 bases between. There are 15 residues in the CDR3. Per the germline V gene, CDR1 is MGHDK and CDR2 is SYGVNS. In DNA form, the CDR3 reads TGTGCCAGCAGTGGAGAATATGGTTTGTACAATGAGCAGTTCTTC. Protein sequence: CASSGEYGLYNEQFF. Full variable domain (rest looked up from reference TRBV25-1 and TRBJ2-1): EADIYQTPRYLVIGTGKKITLECSQTMGHDKMYWYQQDPGMELHLIHYSYGVNSTEKGDLSSESTVSRIRTEHFPLTLESARPSHTSQYLCASSGEYGLYNEQFFGPGTRLTVL.

The J gene is TRBJ2-1, the V gene TRBV7-8; D gene ambiguous. Germline V gene sequence: CDR1 SGHVS, CDR2 FQNEAQ. The CDR3 totals 17 residues. Trimming stripped 0 bases from V and 4 bases from J, with 16 bases between. The CDR3 DNA reads TGTGCCAGCAGCTTAGCTCCGAACCAACATTATTACAATGAGCAGTTCTTC. Translated: CASSLAPNQHYYNEQFF.

V gene TRBV9 combines with J gene TRBJ2-7; TRBD2 matches 8 bases. The J segment lost 7 bases and the V segment lost 3 bases, leaving 12 bases of the junction unmatched. Germline-derived CDR1 and CDR2 are SGDLS and YYNGEE. The CDR3 consists of 15 residues. Here the CDR3 reads CASSATPGTSSEQYF. The CDR3 nucleotides read TGTGCCAGCAGCGCGACCCCCGGGACTAGTTCTGAGCAGTACTTC.

This clone was detected only once. The chain carries TRBV7-9 and TRBJ2-1, with 11 bases fitting TRBD1. CDR1 SEHNR and CDR2 FQNEAQ come from the germline V gene (reference sequence). V was clipped by 5 bases and J by 7 bases; unmatched bases: 7. The CDR3 runs 15 residues. CDR3 DNA: TGTGCCAGCAGCACAAGGACAGGGGGCTTTAATGAGCAGTTCTTC. Its protein product is CASSTRTGGFNEQFF.

The rearrangement links TRBV27 to TRBJ1-2, with a possible D match to TRBD1 (6 bases). The V gene lost 8 bases and the J gene lost 6 bases, with 13 bases spanning the gap. The germline V gene encodes CDR1 MNHEY and CDR2 SMNVEV (reference sequence). CDR3 size: 12 residues. CDR3 bases: TGTGCCAGCCGGGGGGGCGGGCATGGCTACACCTTC. It specifies CASRGGGHGYTF.

V is TRBV5-6 and J is TRBJ2-7; 7 bases are shared with TRBD1. The CDR3 length is 16 residues. The J segment lost 7 bases and the V segment lost 0 bases, leaving 13 bases of the junction unmatched. Per germline, CDR1 SGHDT and CDR2 YYEEEE. This CDR3 reads CASSLVTRTGRREQYF. CDR3 bases: TGTGCCAGCAGCTTGGTCACCAGGACAGGTCGTCGAGAGCAGTACTTC.

The chain recombines TRBV10-1 with TRBJ2-5, with 8 bases that match TRBD1. The end of the DNA aligns better with TRBJ2-7, so the J call may be wrong. Germline V gives CDR1 WNHNN, CDR2 SYGVQD (reference sequence). CDR3 length: 13 amino acids. CDR3 sequence reads: CASSGQGLYEQYF. The CDR3 DNA reads TGCGCCAGCAGCGGACAGGGCCTCTACGAGCAGTACTTC.

The V call is TRBV7-9, the J call TRBJ1-1; unclear D gene. V dropped 1 base and J dropped 0 bases, with 9 bases sitting between them. The CDR3 has 15 residues. CDR1 and CDR2 (germline): SEHNR, FQNEAQ (reference sequence). The CDR3 loop is CASSLDRIMNTEAFF. The DNA for the CDR3 is TGTGCCAGCAGCTTAGACAGAATCATGAACACTGAAGCTTTCTTT. The full variable domain, rest sourced from reference TRBV7-9 and TRBJ1-1, is DTGVSQNPRHKITKRGQNVTFRCDPISEHNRLYWYRQTLGQGPEFLTYFQNEAQLEKSRLLSDRFSAERPKGSFSTLEIQRTEQGDSAMYLCASSLDRIMNTEAFFGQGTRLTVV.

This clone was counted only a few times. The gene calls are TRBV18 and TRBJ1-5, with D unclear. This CDR3 region has 15 residues. Germline lookup yields CDR1 KGHSH and CDR2 LQKENI. V was pared by 3 bases and J by 4 bases, with 13 bases between. CDR3 residues: CASSPSRQANQPQHF. CDR3 nucleotide sequence: TGTGCCAGCTCACCCTCGCGACAAGCTAATCAGCCCCAGCATTTT.

A note on this clone: One end of the junction fails to match germline, which may point to a read error. The rearrangement links TRBV4-2 to TRBJ1-1, with D perhaps matching TRBD1 (6 bases). Germline CDR1 reads LGHNA; CDR2 reads YNFKEQ. This CDR3 comprises 15 residues. CDR3 loop: CASSQGRGRDTEAFF. The DNA for the CDR3 is TGTGCCAGCAGCCAAGGTCGGGGCAGGGACACTGAGGCTTTCTTT.

The chain is built from TRBV12-5 and TRBJ2-7; tentative D call: TRBD2 (5 bases). Looked up from germline, CDR1 is LGHNT and CDR2 is FRNRAP. Trimming left V 2 bases short and J 4 bases short, with 9 bases between. The CDR3 has 13 amino acids. The CDR3, as DNA: TGTGCTAGTGGTTTGAAGCGGTTGTACGAGCAGTACTTC. It codes for CASGLKRLYEQYF.

The chain has TRBV7-9 and TRBJ2-7; D unresolved. With 3 bases removed from V and 0 bases from J, the gap between germline ends came to 9 bases. The CDR3 covers 14 residues. Germline V CDR1 and CDR2: SEHNR, FQNEAQ (reference sequence). The CDR3 reads CASSLGVSSYEQYF. CDR3 nucleotides: TGTGCCAGCAGCTTGGGCGTAAGCTCCTACGAGCAGTACTTC.

The V and J genes are TRBV27 and TRBJ2-5; tentatively, D is TRBD1 (5 bases). TRBJ2-7 explains the end of the DNA better; the J call may be wrong. Germline V CDR1 and CDR2: MNHEY, SMNVEV (reference sequence). This CDR3 spans 12 amino acids. In nucleotides, the CDR3 is TGTGCCACCTCGTCAGGGCCCTACGAGCAGTACTTC. It is translated as CATSSGPYEQYF.

The CDR3 reads CASSLGRRGWTEAFF. For the CDR3, the DNA is TGTGCCAGCAGCTTAGGGAGAAGGGGTTGGACTGAAGCTTTCTTT. The chain is built from TRBV7-9 and TRBJ1-1, with D perhaps TRBD1 (5 bases). CDR1 is SEHNR, CDR2 FQNEAQ, per germline (reference sequence). Trimming shortened V by 1 base and J by 5 bases, and 14 bases separated the two germline ends. The CDR3 has 15 amino acids.